Listed below are T cell receptor beta chains from one sample, sequenced in a study of blood T cell repertoires in COVID-19. TCRdb keeps only in-frame clones here, not all; method: immunoSEQ multiplex PCR. The sample holds about 480,000 clones, 75% to 90% seen once. Sequenced input: peripheral blood. The receptor source for this set is a woman aged 25 to 39 with acute or convalescent COVID-19. Each CDR3 is given with its conserved first and last residue. The D gene is left open where the match is weak. Clone size is given for some rows only: seen once, a few or many times, or a class if the clone is expanded.

once | TRBD1 | TRBJ2-7 | TRBV5-4 | CASSSSGTGRYEQYF | TGTGCCAGCAGCTCGTCCGGGACAGGGAGGTACGAGCAGTACTTC
- | - | TRBJ2-7 | TRBV5-1 | CASSFGTTTYEQYF | TGCGCCAGCAGCTTTGGGACAACCACCTACGAGCAGTACTTC
- | TRBD1 | TRBJ1-1 | TRBV10-3 | CAISEFQGAENTEAFF | TGTGCCATCAGTGAGTTCCAGGGGGCAGAGAACACTGAAGCTTTCTTT
- | - | TRBJ1-2 | TRBV5-6 | CASSLPAETNYGYTF | TGTGCCAGCAGCTTGCCGGCGGAGACTAACTATGGCTACACCTTC
few | - | TRBJ1-3 | TRBV7-8 | CASSLFSGGHSGNTIYF | TGTGCCAGCAGCTTATTCAGCGGGGGCCACTCTGGAAACACCATATATTTT
once | - | TRBJ2-4 | TRBV19 | CASSPRVTLRGKNIQYF | TGTGCCAGTAGTCCCCGGGTAACCCTTCGGGGGAAAAACATTCAGTACTTC
- | - | TRBJ1-3 | TRBV12-5 | CASGPPQYSGNTIYF | TGTGCTAGTGGACCCCCTCAGTACTCTGGAAACACCATATATTTT
- | - | TRBJ1-1 | TRBV19 | CASSLRGGNTEAFF | TGTGCCAGTAGTCTCCGGGGAGGTAACACTGAAGCTTTCTTT
- | - | TRBJ2-2 | TRBV5-1 | CASSREGELFF | TGCGCCAGCAGCAGGGAGGGGGAGCTGTTTTTT
- | - | TRBJ1-3 | TRBV3-1/TRBV3-2 | CASKFGGTGNTIYF | TGTGCCAGCAAGTTCGGAGGGACTGGAAACACCATATATTTT
once | - | TRBJ1-6 | TRBV23-1 | CASSIRDVREAYNSPLHF | TGCGCCAGCAGTATTCGGGACGTCAGGGAGGCCTATAATTCACCCCTCCACTTT
- | - | TRBJ1-3 | TRBV2 | CASSVSGNTIYF | TGTGCCAGCTCCGTGAGTGGAAACACCATATATTTT
few | TRBD1 | TRBJ1-2 | TRBV6-5 | CASSTDRGLTGYTF | TGTGCCAGCAGTACCGACAGGGGGCTAACGGGCTACACCTTC
once | - | TRBJ1-4 | TRBV19 | CASSSTVSNEKLFF | TGTGCCAGCTCCTCGACAGTATCTAATGAAAAACTGTTTTTT
- | TRBD1 | TRBJ1-2 | TRBV3-1/TRBV3-2 | CASSRGQGWNGYTF | TGTGCCAGCAGCCGTGGACAGGGATGGAATGGCTACACCTTC
once | TRBD1 | TRBJ1-1 | TRBV19 | CASSFIPSGTGYSGDTEAFF | TGTGCCAGTAGTTTCATCCCTTCCGGGACAGGGTATTCGGGGGACACTGAAGCTTTCTTT
- | - | TRBJ1-6 | TRBV30 | CAWSVGAGDSPLHF | TGTGCCTGGAGTGTGGGGGCTGGGGATTCACCCCTCCACTTT
- | TRBD2 | TRBJ2-7 | TRBV5-5 | CASSRGWGGEQYF | TGTGCCAGCAGCCGAGGATGGGGGGGCGAGCAGTACTTC
- | TRBD2 | TRBJ2-3 | TRBV7-3 | CASSYRGDTSTDTQYF | TGTGCCAGCAGCTATCGGGGGGATACTAGCACAGATACGCAGTATTTT
once | - | TRBJ2-1 | TRBV2 | CASSVDSNEQFF | TGTGCCAGCAGTGTAGACAGCAATGAGCAGTTCTTC
- | - | TRBJ1-1 | TRBV24-1 | CATSDSENTEAFF | TGTGCCACCAGTGATAGCGAGAACACTGAAGCTTTCTTT
once | TRBD2 | TRBJ2-3 | TRBV7-9 | CASSRRRTSLSSTDTQYF | TGTGCCAGCAGCCGTAGGCGGACTAGCCTATCTAGCACAGATACGCAGTATTTT
- | - | TRBJ1-1 | TRBV9 | CASSVGRDPAMNTEAFF | TGTGCCAGCAGCGTAGGGAGGGATCCTGCCATGAACACTGAAGCTTTCTTT
- | - | TRBJ2-5 | TRBV10-3 | CAISDKDYAGTQYF | TGTGCCATCAGTGACAAGGACTATGCGGGGACCCAGTACTTC
- | - | TRBJ1-1 | TRBV25-1 | CASSETAAGTEAFF | TGTGCCAGCAGTGAAACCGCGGCCGGGACAGAAGCTTTCTTT
- | TRBD1 | TRBJ1-3 | TRBV7-7 | CASSLMQGAFGNTIYF | TGTGCCAGCAGCTTAATGCAGGGGGCGTTTGGAAACACCATATATTTT
- | - | TRBJ2-1 | TRBV6-5 | CASKPTTRLYNEQFF | TGTGCCAGCAAACCGACAACTAGACTGTACAATGAGCAGTTCTTC
- | - | TRBJ1-1 | TRBV11-1 | CASSFVGVDTEAFF | TGTGCCAGCAGCTTTGTCGGGGTGGACACTGAAGCTTTCTTT
- | - | TRBJ2-3 | TRBV11-2 | CASSFGRGSTDTQYF | TGTGCCAGCAGCTTCGGACGGGGGAGCACAGATACGCAGTATTTT